This TCR beta chain was recovered during a study of blood T cell repertoires in COVID-19. Study information: COVID-19 samples, acute and convalescent, were from the United States, Italy and Spain.

Sequenced by immunoSEQ multiplex PCR; TCRdb stores in-frame clones only, minus some. In the table there are fewer than 250,000 clones, around 85% of which are singletons. V lost 0 bases and J 4 bases, leaving 15 bases between the germline ends. The V gene's germline CDR1 is LGHDT and CDR2 YNNKEL (reference sequence). The CDR3 has 16 amino acids. The TCR sequence derives from a woman aged 60 to 75 with active or convalescent COVID-19. The chain couples TRBV3-1 (or the pseudogene TRBV3-2) to TRBJ1-1; D possibly corresponds to TRBD1 (6 bases). Specimen: peripheral blood. CDR3 bases: TGTGCCAGCAGCCAAGAAATTTATGGGGGCGTCACTGAAGCTTTCTTT. Its protein product is CASSQEIYGGVTEAFF.